Described below is a single TCR beta chain sequence and its context. What it binds is not known. The read stops 3 residues short of the end of the CDR3; the missing end is completed from the germline J gene. The data were taken from a study of T cells in women clearing cervical HPV infection. Study in general: For cases, blood was sampled a median approximately 150 days after lesion detection, interquartile range about 90 to 200 days. Study findings and constraints: Associations may precede or follow infection; HPV-specific or memory T cells were not isolated. Richness differences could reflect unmeasured T-cell content per sample.

Germline CDR1 SGHTS, CDR2 YDEGEE. The V and J ends lost 4 bases and 8 bases, in that order; junction bases with no gene match: 8. CDR3 length: 14 residues. Profiled with immunoSEQ multiplex PCR; TCRdb holds only in-frame clones, not every one. This table lists roughly 40,000 clones. MY09/MY11 PCR detected cervical HPV DNA; dot-blot assigned genotypes. This sequence was found in a woman between 18 and 69 years old with a cervical HPV16 infection that either progressed to CIN3+ or cleared (not recorded which). Material for sequencing was blood buffy coat. The rearrangement joins TRBV5-8 to TRBJ2-1; TRBD1 matches 8 bases. The CDR3 protein is CASSVGQAWDEQFF. CDR3 bases read: TGTGCCAGCAGCGTGGGACAGGCCTGGGATGAG.